A selection of T cell receptor beta chains follows, all from one sample in a study of Graves' ophthalmopathy and Graves' hyperthyroidism. TCRdb used MiXCR to reprocess the multiplex PCR reads, holding one entry per CDR3 protein. The sample contains 40,000 to 50,000 distinct CDR3 sequences, 45% to 60% of which appear only once. Sequencing was done on a sample of peripheral blood. Every receptor here comes from an adult man with Graves' ophthalmopathy. The CDR3 runs from the conserved cysteine through the conserved F or W. D genes are given only for firm matches. Some rows have no size entry. The others give once, few or many, or a class for an expanded clone.

D gene,V gene,CDR3 length,J gene,clone size,CDR3 protein,CDR3 DNA
-,TRBV4-3,16,TRBJ2-1,many,CASSQAPAARNNEQFF,TGCGCCAGCAGCCAAGCTCCTGCCGCGAGAAACAATGAGCAGTTCTTC
-,TRBV20-1,13,TRBJ2-7,-,CSARPDTVGEQYF,TGCAGTGCCCGACCTGACACGGTTGGGGAGCAGTACTTC
TRBD2,TRBV7-3,16,TRBJ2-2,many,CASSRRTSPNTGELFF,TGTGCCAGCAGCCGACGGACTAGCCCTAACACCGGGGAGCTGTTTTTT
-,TRBV7-3,14,TRBJ2-5,medium-sized,CASSLGHAAETQYF,TGTGCCAGCAGCTTGGGCCACGCGGCGGAGACCCAGTACTTC
-,TRBV7-2,13,TRBJ2-5,medium-sized,CASSNRTTRTQYF,TGTGCCAGCAGTAATAGGACGACGCGGACCCAGTACTTC
TRBD1,TRBV30,16,TRBJ1-5,-,CAWTPRQGGRDQPQHF,TGTGCCTGGACTCCCCGACAGGGGGGTCGAGATCAGCCCCAGCATTTT
-,TRBV30,9,TRBJ2-3,many,CASGDTQYF,TGTGCCTCCGGGGATACGCAGTATTTT
-,TRBV20-1,11,TRBJ2-5,once,CSVTGRETQYF,TGCAGTGTTACAGGGAGAGAGACCCAGTACTTC
TRBD2,TRBV6-1,14,TRBJ2-7,many,CASRGGRAWYEQYF,TGTGCCAGCCGAGGCGGGAGGGCCTGGTACGAGCAGTACTTC
-,TRBV12-3/TRBV12-4,13,TRBJ2-1,-,CASSFTGYNEQFF,TGCGCCAGCAGTTTCACAGGGTACAATGAGCAGTTCTTC
-,TRBV29-1,12,TRBJ2-2,-,CSVEVLAGELFF,TGCAGCGTAGAAGTATTAGCCGGGGAGCTGTTTTTT
TRBD1,TRBV7-9,17,TRBJ1-5,-,CASSSYPSDRGQGTQHF,TGTGCCAGCAGCTCCTACCCCTCGGACAGGGGGCAGGGGACCCAGCATTTT
-,TRBV5-1,16,TRBJ2-3,-,CASSLEGQAHTDTRYF,TGCGCCAGCAGCTTGGAGGGTCAGGCCCACACAGATACGCGGTATTTT
TRBD1,TRBV20-1,12,TRBJ2-5,-,CSAGDRDQPQYF,TGCAGTGCTGGCGACAGGGATCAGCCCCAGTACTTC
TRBD2,TRBV5-5,15,TRBJ2-1,many,CASTRTSGRIDEQFF,TGTGCCAGCACCCGGACTAGCGGGAGGATCGATGAGCAGTTCTTC